This is a list of T cell receptor beta chains from one sample in a study of radiotherapy plus CTLA-4 blockade in lung cancer. Assay: immunoSEQ multiplex PCR; the TCRdb copy retains only in-frame clones and omits some. The sample lists some 60,000 clones, more than 60% occurring once. Sequencing was performed on peripheral blood, taken from a patient treated with radiotherapy plus ipilimumab. The source of these receptors is a human donor with non-small cell lung cancer who had a complete response to radiotherapy plus ipilimumab. Both conserved end residues are part of each CDR3. D genes are given only for firm matches. The size entry is marked missing in some rows and otherwise reads once, few, many or a size class.

j_call: TRBJ1-4
clone_size: -
d_call: TRBD1
v_call: TRBV18
cdr3_nt: TGTGCCAGCTCACTCCAGCCGGGACAGGGGAATGAAAAACTGTTTTTT
cdr3_aa: CASSLQPGQGNEKLFF

j_call: TRBJ1-2
clone_size: -
d_call: -
v_call: TRBV20-1
cdr3_nt: TGCAGCGGGGATAACTATGGCTACACCTTC
cdr3_aa: CSGDNYGYTF

j_call: TRBJ2-3
clone_size: -
d_call: TRBD1
v_call: TRBV4-3
cdr3_nt: TGCGCCAGCAGCCGGGGACAGGATCCAGATACGCAGTATTTT
cdr3_aa: CASSRGQDPDTQYF

j_call: TRBJ1-1
clone_size: -
d_call: -
v_call: TRBV4-1
cdr3_nt: TGCGCCAGCAGCCACCCGGTACAGGGTTCAACTGAAGCTTTCTTT
cdr3_aa: CASSHPVQGSTEAFF

j_call: TRBJ1-5
clone_size: -
d_call: TRBD1
v_call: TRBV7-2
cdr3_nt: TGTGCCAGCAGGGCCGGGGACAGAGGGCAGCCCCAGCATTTT
cdr3_aa: CASRAGDRGQPQHF

j_call: TRBJ1-2
clone_size: -
d_call: -
v_call: TRBV14
cdr3_nt: TGTGCCAGCAGCCCCCGGATGGGGAGCTATGGCTACACCTTC
cdr3_aa: CASSPRMGSYGYTF

j_call: TRBJ1-5
clone_size: -
d_call: -
v_call: TRBV7-2
cdr3_nt: TGTGCCAGCAGCACCCGGGGGGAGCCCCAGCATTTT
cdr3_aa: CASSTRGEPQHF

j_call: TRBJ2-1
clone_size: few
d_call: TRBD2
v_call: TRBV29-1
cdr3_nt: TGCAGCGTTGTCGATAGCGGGAGCTCCTACAATGAGCAGTTCTTC
cdr3_aa: CSVVDSGSSYNEQFF

j_call: TRBJ2-1
clone_size: few
d_call: TRBD2
v_call: TRBV12-5
cdr3_nt: TGTGCTAGTGGTTTAATTAGCGGGACGGAGCAGTTCTTC
cdr3_aa: CASGLISGTEQFF

j_call: TRBJ1-1
clone_size: once
d_call: -
v_call: TRBV2
cdr3_nt: TGTGCCAGCAGTGTCCGTGTCACTGAAGCTTTCTTT
cdr3_aa: CASSVRVTEAFF

j_call: TRBJ2-3
clone_size: few
d_call: TRBD2
v_call: TRBV4-3
cdr3_nt: TGCGCCAGCGGGCCTGGGGGGGGTAAGGATACGCAGTATTTT
cdr3_aa: CASGPGGGKDTQYF

j_call: TRBJ2-7
clone_size: -
d_call: TRBD1
v_call: TRBV6-5
cdr3_nt: TGTGCCAGCAGTTACACAGGACAGGGCGACGAGCAGTACTTC
cdr3_aa: CASSYTGQGDEQYF

j_call: TRBJ2-1
clone_size: -
d_call: -
v_call: TRBV2
cdr3_nt: TGTGCCAGCAGTGATCCACAGGAGAGCTCCTACAATGAGCAGTTCTTC
cdr3_aa: CASSDPQESSYNEQFF

j_call: TRBJ1-1
clone_size: large
d_call: TRBD1
v_call: TRBV5-5
cdr3_nt: TGTGCCAGCAGCCACAGGGGGTTGGGGGCTGAAGCTTTCTTT
cdr3_aa: CASSHRGLGAEAFF

j_call: TRBJ1-4
clone_size: once
d_call: TRBD1
v_call: TRBV29-1
cdr3_nt: TGCAGCGTGACAGGGGCAACTAATGAAAAACTGTTTTTT
cdr3_aa: CSVTGATNEKLFF

j_call: TRBJ1-2
clone_size: -
d_call: -
v_call: TRBV4-3
cdr3_nt: TGCGCCAGCAGCCAAGTTCTGGGAGGGCGAGGTGGCTACACCTTC
cdr3_aa: CASSQVLGGRGGYTF

j_call: TRBJ2-5
clone_size: few
d_call: -
v_call: TRBV30
cdr3_nt: TGTGCCTGGAGTGTGCCCGTTACTCGTGGGGGGGGCCGGTCGGAGACCCAGTACTTC
cdr3_aa: CAWSVPVTRGGGRSETQYF

j_call: TRBJ1-4
clone_size: -
d_call: TRBD1
v_call: TRBV5-6
cdr3_nt: TGTGCCAGCAGCCCTGGACAGGCCCCTAATGAAAAACTGTTTTTT
cdr3_aa: CASSPGQAPNEKLFF

j_call: TRBJ1-5
clone_size: -
d_call: TRBD1
v_call: TRBV6-1
cdr3_nt: TGTGCCAGCAGTGGGAAGGGGGCGGGCAATCAGCCCCAGCATTTT
cdr3_aa: CASSGKGAGNQPQHF

j_call: TRBJ2-5
clone_size: -
d_call: TRBD1
v_call: TRBV5-1
cdr3_nt: TGCGCCAGCAGACCCGGACAGGGACAAGAGACCCAGTACTTC
cdr3_aa: CASRPGQGQETQYF

j_call: TRBJ1-2
clone_size: -
d_call: -
v_call: TRBV30
cdr3_nt: TGTGCCTGGAGTCCCCCAGGCAGGGGCCACTATGGCTACACCTTC
cdr3_aa: CAWSPPGRGHYGYTF

j_call: TRBJ1-1
clone_size: -
d_call: -
v_call: TRBV6-5
cdr3_nt: TGTGCCAGCCACCGACAGTCCACTGAAGCTTTCTTT
cdr3_aa: CASHRQSTEAFF

j_call: TRBJ2-2
clone_size: -
d_call: TRBD2
v_call: TRBV5-1
cdr3_nt: TGCGCCAGCAGCCTATCTGCGGGGGCCGGGGAGCTGTTTTTT
cdr3_aa: CASSLSAGAGELFF

j_call: TRBJ2-7
clone_size: -
d_call: -
v_call: TRBV7-2
cdr3_nt: TGTGCCAGCAGCTTAGCGGGGCCCTATCGGGAGCAGTACTTC
cdr3_aa: CASSLAGPYREQYF

j_call: TRBJ2-5
clone_size: -
d_call: TRBD2
v_call: TRBV11-3
cdr3_nt: TGTGCCAGCAGCTTAGTGTCGACTAGCGGGGAAGAGACCCAGTACTTC
cdr3_aa: CASSLVSTSGEETQYF

j_call: TRBJ2-5
clone_size: -
d_call: -
v_call: TRBV4-1
cdr3_nt: TGCGCCAGCAGCCAGCCCCCGGCGCGGAACCAAGAGACCCAGTACTTC
cdr3_aa: CASSQPPARNQETQYF

j_call: TRBJ2-4
clone_size: -
d_call: -
v_call: TRBV10-1
cdr3_nt: TGCGCCAGCAGTACCTTTCCGGGAACCATTCAGTACTTC
cdr3_aa: CASSTFPGTIQYF

j_call: TRBJ1-2
clone_size: -
d_call: -
v_call: TRBV5-1
cdr3_nt: TGCGCCAGCAGCCCGGGGGGTTCAGAATCCTATGGCTACACCTTC
cdr3_aa: CASSPGGSESYGYTF

j_call: TRBJ2-7
clone_size: few
d_call: -
v_call: TRBV10-2
cdr3_nt: TGCGCCAGCAGTGACGCGGCCGAGAAGCAGTACTTC
cdr3_aa: CASSDAAEKQYF

j_call: TRBJ1-2
clone_size: few
d_call: -
v_call: TRBV18
cdr3_nt: TGTGCCAGCTCACTGGGCCCTAACTATGGCTACACCTTC
cdr3_aa: CASSLGPNYGYTF

j_call: TRBJ2-1
clone_size: -
d_call: TRBD2
v_call: TRBV18
cdr3_nt: TGTGCCAGCTCACTTGGACTAGCGGGCTACAATGAGCAGTTCTTC
cdr3_aa: CASSLGLAGYNEQFF

j_call: TRBJ2-3
clone_size: -
d_call: -
v_call: TRBV7-9
cdr3_nt: TGTGCCAGCAGCTTGAGGGGGTTGAATACGCAGTATTTT
cdr3_aa: CASSLRGLNTQYF

j_call: TRBJ2-1
clone_size: -
d_call: TRBD2
v_call: TRBV7-8
cdr3_nt: TGTGCCAGCAGCCCGGGGCTAGCGGGAGAATCCTACAATGAGCAGTTCTTC
cdr3_aa: CASSPGLAGESYNEQFF

j_call: TRBJ1-3
clone_size: -
d_call: -
v_call: TRBV7-2
cdr3_nt: TGTGCCAGCAGCTTAGACGCAACCCCTAATTGGTATGGAAACACCATATATTTT
cdr3_aa: CASSLDATPNWYGNTIYF

j_call: TRBJ1-5
clone_size: -
d_call: TRBD1
v_call: TRBV7-2
cdr3_nt: TGTGCCAGCAGCTTAGGTGCGGCAGGGGGGCAGCCCCAGCATTTT
cdr3_aa: CASSLGAAGGQPQHF

j_call: TRBJ1-3
clone_size: few
d_call: -
v_call: TRBV12-2
cdr3_nt: TGTGCAAGTCGCTTATGTCAGCGGGGAAACACCATATATTTT
cdr3_aa: CASRLCQRGNTIYF

j_call: TRBJ2-1
clone_size: -
d_call: -
v_call: TRBV27
cdr3_nt: TGTGCCAGCAGTCCGAGGCAGCGGAACTACAATGAGCAGTTCTTC
cdr3_aa: CASSPRQRNYNEQFF

j_call: TRBJ2-1
clone_size: -
d_call: -
v_call: TRBV11-2
cdr3_nt: TGTGCCAGCACCCTCCTGGGCGAGAGCTCCTACAATGAGCAGTTCTTC
cdr3_aa: CASTLLGESSYNEQFF

j_call: TRBJ1-4
clone_size: -
d_call: -
v_call: TRBV5-1
cdr3_nt: TGCGCCAGCAGCCAAGAAGGGGCTACGGCAACTAATGAAAAACTGTTTTTT
cdr3_aa: CASSQEGATATNEKLFF

j_call: TRBJ1-6
clone_size: -
d_call: TRBD1
v_call: TRBV5-1
cdr3_nt: TGCGCCAGCAGCTGGGACAGGGGAGATTCACCCCTCCACTTT
cdr3_aa: CASSWDRGDSPLHF

j_call: TRBJ1-5
clone_size: few
d_call: TRBD1
v_call: TRBV19
cdr3_nt: TGTGCCAGTAGTAAGGGGGCGACAGGTCATCAGCCCCAGCATTTT
cdr3_aa: CASSKGATGHQPQHF

j_call: TRBJ2-1
clone_size: few
d_call: -
v_call: TRBV21-1
cdr3_nt: TGTGCCAGCAGCAGTGGAGGGATCCCGAACAATGAGCAGTTCTTC
cdr3_aa: CASSSGGIPNNEQFF

j_call: TRBJ2-2
clone_size: -
d_call: -
v_call: TRBV5-1
cdr3_nt: TGCGCCAGCAGCTTGGAGTCTAGCTCCTCCGGGGAGCTGTTTTTT
cdr3_aa: CASSLESSSSGELFF